In its sample, the clone carrying this T cell receptor (beta chain) was seen a few times. What it binds is not known. The TCR beta CDR3 region underwent multiplex PCR amplification with 32 V and 13 J primers. Each CDR3 protein is one row after TCRdb ran MiXCR on the multiplex PCR reads. The sample shows 20,000 to 25,000 distinct CDR3 sequences, around 30% of them seen only once. V was pared by 5 bases and J by 6 bases, with 8 bases between. The CDR3 sequence is 13 residues long. Germline assignment: CDR1 LNHDA and CDR2 SQIVND (reference sequence). Bulk tumor genomic DNA served as template, at roughly 600 ng per sample. Multiple widely separated biopsies were taken from each primary tumor at surgery. The patients were newly diagnosed with non-small cell lung cancer, had not been treated, and had curative surgery. This entry comes from a study of immune heterogeneity within non-small cell lung tumors. Study-level results: Local clonality of T cells correlated moderately yet significantly with local tumor mutational burden (R about 0.3).

Sequencing input: lung tumor tissue. The clonotype originates from a middle-aged man with non-small cell lung cancer. The chain uses TRBV19 and TRBJ1-6; unclear D gene. The CDR3 DNA sequence: TGTGCCAGTAGTGACAAGTTTAATTCACCCCTCCACTTT. It is translated as CASSDKFNSPLHF.